This record looks at one TCR beta chain sequence and its context. Its target is not known. This specimen comes from a study of T cells in Graves' hyperthyroidism and ophthalmopathy. Study-level background: Peripheral blood collection took place at initial diagnosis, before any treatment. The study's findings and limits: Among clonotypes expanded in thyroid above 0.001, most were also found in blood.

Hyperthyroidism, newly diagnosed and lasting under 2 months, affected patients aged 18 to 65. On the basis of clinical symptoms, serum thyroxine and TRAb, thyroid ultrasound and orbital computed tomography, diagnoses were made. TCR beta CDR3 regions were amplified from RNA transcripts. The primer set for the first-round RT-PCR of the TCR CDR3 was HTBI. One entry per CDR3 protein, called by TCRdb with MiXCR from the multiplex PCR reads. The table records hundreds of thousands of distinct CDR3 sequences, about 38% of them present only once. This TCR was sampled from a man between 18 and 29 years old with Graves' hyperthyroidism. Sequencing was performed on blood.

CDR3 nucleotides: TGTGCCAGCAGCCCTAAACCCACAGGGGATCCCGGGGAGCTGTTTTTT. Encoded protein: CASSPKPTGDPGELFF. The chain couples TRBV2 to TRBJ2-2, with 7 positions matching TRBD1. The CDR3 has 16 amino acids. Unmatched junction bases numbered 13, after V lost 6 bases and J lost 6 bases. In germline, CDR1 is SNHLY, CDR2 FYNNEI. The full variable domain, in which reference TRBV2 and TRBJ2-2 provide the parts outside the CDR3, is EPEVTQTPSHQVTQMGQEVILRCVPISNHLYFYWYRQILGQKVEFLVSFYNNEISEKSEIFDDQFSVERPDGSNFTLKIRSTKLEDSAMYFCASSPKPTGDPGELFFGEGSRLTVL.